Following are 2 T cell receptor beta chains from one sample sequenced in a study of OX40 agonist ivuxolimab in advanced cancers. Repertoires were generated with immunoSEQ multiplex PCR, while TCRdb's copy carries only in-frame clones and drops some. The repertoire holds 70,000 or so clones, about 80% seen once, with around 2% in the top ten. This sample comprised CD4+ or CD8+ T cells sorted from blood, obtained in a trial of the OX40 agonist ivuxolimab. The receptor source for this set is an adult with an advanced solid tumor such as melanoma, head and neck, liver or kidney cancer.

The rearrangement uses TRBV18 and TRBJ2-7; TRBD2 aligns across 8 bases. Looked up from germline, CDR1 is KGHSH and CDR2 is LQKENI. V was pared by 3 bases and J by 2 bases, with 9 bases of the junction left unmatched. The CDR3 runs to 16 residues. The CDR3 loop reads CASSPFSGTLTYEQYF. CDR3 in DNA: TGTGCCAGCTCACCGTTTAGCGGGACGTTAACCTACGAGCAGTACTTC. Filled out from reference TRBV18 and TRBJ2-7, the complete variable domain reads NAGVMQNPRHLVRRRGQEARLRCSPMKGHSHVYWYRQLPEEGLKFMVYLQKENIIDESGMPKERFSAEFPKEGPSILRIQQVVRGDSAAYFCASSPFSGTLTYEQYFGPGTRLTVT.

This chain connects TRBV6-1 to TRBJ2-3; D might be TRBD1 or TRBD2, each matching 5 bases. Germline V lookup: CDR1 MNHNS, CDR2 SASEGT. Trimming removed 7 bases from V and 4 bases from J, with 18 bases in between. CDR3 length: 15 residues. The CDR3 nucleotides are TGTGCCAGCATCCAACCGGGGCAGAACGCAGATACGCAGTATTTT. The encoded protein is CASIQPGQNADTQYF.